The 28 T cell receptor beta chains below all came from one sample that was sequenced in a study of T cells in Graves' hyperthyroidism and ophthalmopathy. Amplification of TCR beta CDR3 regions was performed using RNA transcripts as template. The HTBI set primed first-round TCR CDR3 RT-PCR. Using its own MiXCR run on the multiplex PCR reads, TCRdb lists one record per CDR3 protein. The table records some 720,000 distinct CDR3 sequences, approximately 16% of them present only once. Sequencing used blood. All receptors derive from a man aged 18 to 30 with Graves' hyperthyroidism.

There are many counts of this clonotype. CDR3 DNA sequence: TGTGCCAGCAGTACCCGACAGGGCGGCACTGAAGCTTTCTTT. Amino acid sequence: CASSTRQGGTEAFF. The V gene is TRBV2, the J gene TRBJ1-1, with 7 bases fitting TRBD1. With 5 bases clipped from V and 4 bases from J, the junction kept 7 bases outside the gene matches. Germline assignment: CDR1 SNHLY and CDR2 FYNNEI. This CDR3 contains 14 residues.

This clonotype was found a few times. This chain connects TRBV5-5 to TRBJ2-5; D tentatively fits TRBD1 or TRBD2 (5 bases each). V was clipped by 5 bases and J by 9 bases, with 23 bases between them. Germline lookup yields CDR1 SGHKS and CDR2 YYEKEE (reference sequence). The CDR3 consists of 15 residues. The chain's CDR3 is CASSPDAGTQSAQYF. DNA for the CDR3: TGTGCCAGCAGTCCCGATGCCGGGACCCAAAGTGCCCAGTACTTC. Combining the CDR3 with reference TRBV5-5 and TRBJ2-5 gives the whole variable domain DAGVTQSPTHLIKTRGQQVTLRCSPISGHKSVSWYQQVLGQGPQFIFQYYEKEERGRGNFPDRFSARQFPNYSSELNVNALLLGDSALYLCASSPDAGTQSAQYFGPGTRLLVL.

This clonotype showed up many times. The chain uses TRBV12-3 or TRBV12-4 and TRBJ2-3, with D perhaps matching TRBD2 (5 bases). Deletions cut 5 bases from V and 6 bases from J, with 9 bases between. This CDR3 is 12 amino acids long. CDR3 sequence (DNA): TGTGCCAGCAGTCCGGGGTGGGATACGCAGTATTTT. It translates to CASSPGWDTQYF.

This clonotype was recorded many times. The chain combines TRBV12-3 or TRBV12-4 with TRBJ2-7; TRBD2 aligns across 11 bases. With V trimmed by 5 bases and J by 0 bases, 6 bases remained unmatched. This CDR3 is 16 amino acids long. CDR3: CASSLLAGVLSYEQYF. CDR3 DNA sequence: TGTGCCAGCAGTCTACTAGCGGGAGTCCTCTCCTACGAGCAGTACTTC.

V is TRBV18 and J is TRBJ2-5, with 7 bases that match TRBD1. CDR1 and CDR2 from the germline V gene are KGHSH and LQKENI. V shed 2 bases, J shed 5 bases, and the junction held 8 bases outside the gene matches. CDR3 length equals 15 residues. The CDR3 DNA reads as TGTGCCAGCTCACCAAATTGGCAGACAGGGGAGACCCAGTACTTC. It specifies CASSPNWQTGETQYF.

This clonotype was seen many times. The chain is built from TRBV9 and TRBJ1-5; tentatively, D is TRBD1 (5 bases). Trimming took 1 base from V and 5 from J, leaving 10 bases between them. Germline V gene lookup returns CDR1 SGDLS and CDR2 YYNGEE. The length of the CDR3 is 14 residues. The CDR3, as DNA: TGTGCCAGCAGCGTAAGCGGGGGTCATCAGCCCCAGCATTTT. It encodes CASSVSGGHQPQHF.

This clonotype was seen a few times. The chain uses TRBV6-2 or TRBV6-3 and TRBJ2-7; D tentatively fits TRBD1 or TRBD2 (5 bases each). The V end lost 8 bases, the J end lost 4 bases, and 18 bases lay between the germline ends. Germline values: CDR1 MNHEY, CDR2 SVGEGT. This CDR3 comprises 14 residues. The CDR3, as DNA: TGTGCCAGCTATCAGACCGGGACCAATTACGAGCAGTACTTC. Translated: CASYQTGTNYEQYF.

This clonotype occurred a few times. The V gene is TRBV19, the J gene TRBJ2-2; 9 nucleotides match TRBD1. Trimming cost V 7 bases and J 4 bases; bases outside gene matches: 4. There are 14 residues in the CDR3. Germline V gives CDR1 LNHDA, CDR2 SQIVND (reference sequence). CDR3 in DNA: TGTGCCAGTATGGGGACAGGGAGCACCGGGGAGCTGTTTTTT. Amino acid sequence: CASMGTGSTGELFF. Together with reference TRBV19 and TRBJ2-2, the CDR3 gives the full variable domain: DGGITQSPKYLFRKEGQNVTLSCEQNLNHDAMYWYRQDPGQGLRLIYYSQIVNDFQKGDIAEGYSVSREKKESFPLTVTSAQKNPTAFYLCASMGTGSTGELFFGEGSRLTVL.

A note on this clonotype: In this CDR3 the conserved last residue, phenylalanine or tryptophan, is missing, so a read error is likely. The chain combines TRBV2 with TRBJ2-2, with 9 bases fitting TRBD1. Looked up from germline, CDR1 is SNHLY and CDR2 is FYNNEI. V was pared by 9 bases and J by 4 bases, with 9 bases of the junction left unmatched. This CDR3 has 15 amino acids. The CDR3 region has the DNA TGTGCCAGGGGCTCCGGGACAGGGATCACCGGGGAGCTGTTTTCT. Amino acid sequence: CARGSGTGITGELFS.

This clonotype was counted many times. CDR3 loop: CASSFITGDTQYF. The CDR3, as DNA: TGTGCCAGCAGCTTCATTACGGGAGATACGCAGTATTTT. The rearrangement joins TRBV7-3 to TRBJ2-3; no reliable D call. The germline V gene has CDR1 SGHTA and CDR2 FQGTGA. Trimming shortened V by 3 bases and J by 5 bases, and 9 bases separated the two germline ends. The CDR3 runs to 13 residues.

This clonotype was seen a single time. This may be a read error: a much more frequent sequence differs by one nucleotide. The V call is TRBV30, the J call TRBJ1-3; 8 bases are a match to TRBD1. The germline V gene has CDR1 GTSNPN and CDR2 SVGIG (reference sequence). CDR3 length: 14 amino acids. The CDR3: CAWRKQGAGSTIYF. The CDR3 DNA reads TGTGCCTGGAGGAAGCAGGGGGCTGGAAGCACCATATATTTT.

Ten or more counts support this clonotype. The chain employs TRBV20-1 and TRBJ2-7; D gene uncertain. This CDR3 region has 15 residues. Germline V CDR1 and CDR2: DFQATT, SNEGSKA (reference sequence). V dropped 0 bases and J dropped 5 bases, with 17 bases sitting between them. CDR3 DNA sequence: TGCAGTGCTAGAGATCCGGCCCTGACTCTCCACGAGCAGTACTTC. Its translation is CSARDPALTLHEQYF.

CDR3 residues: CASSYSSTREETQYF. CDR3 nucleotides: TGTGCCAGCAGTTACTCGAGCACCAGGGAAGAGACCCAGTACTTC. V and J are TRBV6-5 and TRBJ2-5; possible D gene TRBD1, 5 bases. The CDR3 consists of 15 residues. CDR1 and CDR2 from the germline V gene are MNHEY and SVGAGI. Trimming cost V 0 bases and J 3 bases, with 11 bases left between them.

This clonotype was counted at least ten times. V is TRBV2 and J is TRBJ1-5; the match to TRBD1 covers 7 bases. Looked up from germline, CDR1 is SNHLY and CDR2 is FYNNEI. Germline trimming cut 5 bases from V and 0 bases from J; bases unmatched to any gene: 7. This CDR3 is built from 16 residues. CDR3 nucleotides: TGTGCCAGCAGTAAGGAGGGGGCCCTTAGCAATCAGCCCCAGCATTTT. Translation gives CASSKEGALSNQPQHF.

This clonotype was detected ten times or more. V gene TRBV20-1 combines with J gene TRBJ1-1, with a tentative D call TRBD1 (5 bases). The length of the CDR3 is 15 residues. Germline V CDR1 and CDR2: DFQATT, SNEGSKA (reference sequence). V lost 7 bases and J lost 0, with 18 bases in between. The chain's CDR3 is CSVLVPGRLNTEAFF. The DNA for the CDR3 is TGCAGTGTTTTGGTTCCGGGACGGCTGAACACTGAAGCTTTCTTT.

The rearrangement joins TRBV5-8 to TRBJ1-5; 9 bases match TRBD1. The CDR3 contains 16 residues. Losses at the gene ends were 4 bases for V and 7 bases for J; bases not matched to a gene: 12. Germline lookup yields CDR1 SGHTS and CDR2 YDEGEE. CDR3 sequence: CASSVDFRDRDQPQHF. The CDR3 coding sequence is TGTGCCAGCAGCGTCGATTTCCGGGACAGGGACCAGCCCCAGCATTTT.

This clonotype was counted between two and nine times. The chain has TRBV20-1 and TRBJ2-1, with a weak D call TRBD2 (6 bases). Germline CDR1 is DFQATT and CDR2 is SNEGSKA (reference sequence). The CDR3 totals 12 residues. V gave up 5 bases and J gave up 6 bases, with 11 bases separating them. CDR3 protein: CSALRRANEQFF. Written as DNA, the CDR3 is TGCAGTGCTCTTAGGAGGGCCAATGAGCAGTTCTTC.

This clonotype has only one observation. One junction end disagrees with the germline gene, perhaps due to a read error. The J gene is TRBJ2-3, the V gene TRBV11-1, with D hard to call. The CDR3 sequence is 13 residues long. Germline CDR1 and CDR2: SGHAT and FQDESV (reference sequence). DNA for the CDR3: TGTGCCAGCGGCTTAGTTCTCACAGATACGCAGTATTTT. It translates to CASGLVLTDTQYF.

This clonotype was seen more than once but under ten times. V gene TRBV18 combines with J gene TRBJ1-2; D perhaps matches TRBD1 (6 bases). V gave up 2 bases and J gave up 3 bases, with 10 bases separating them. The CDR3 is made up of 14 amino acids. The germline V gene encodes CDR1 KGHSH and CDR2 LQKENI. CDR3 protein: CASSPTGKDYGYTF. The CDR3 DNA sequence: TGTGCCAGCTCACCAACAGGGAAAGACTATGGCTACACCTTC.

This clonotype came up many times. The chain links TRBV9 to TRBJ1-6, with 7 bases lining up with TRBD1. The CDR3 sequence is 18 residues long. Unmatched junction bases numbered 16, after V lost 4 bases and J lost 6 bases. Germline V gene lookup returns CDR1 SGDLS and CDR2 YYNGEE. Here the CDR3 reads CASSHTSTGTAFNSPLHF. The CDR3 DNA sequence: TGTGCCAGCAGCCATACATCGACCGGGACAGCCTTTAATTCACCCCTCCACTTT.

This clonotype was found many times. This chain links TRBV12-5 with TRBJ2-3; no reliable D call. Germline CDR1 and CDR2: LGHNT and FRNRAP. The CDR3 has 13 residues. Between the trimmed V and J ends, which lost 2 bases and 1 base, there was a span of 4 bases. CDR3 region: CASGLSGTDTQYF. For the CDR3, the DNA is TGTGCTAGTGGTTTGAGTGGCACAGATACGCAGTATTTT.

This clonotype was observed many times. DNA of the CDR3: TGTGCCAGCAGTGTGGGGGGGGATAATTCACCCCTCCACTTT. Translated, it gives CASSVGGDNSPLHF. The chain links TRBV2 to TRBJ1-6; D is possibly TRBD1 (5 bases). The CDR3 runs 14 residues. Trimming took 4 bases from V and 5 from J, leaving 9 bases between them. Germline CDR1 and CDR2: SNHLY and FYNNEI. The whole variable domain, filled in from reference TRBV2 and TRBJ1-6, reads EPEVTQTPSHQVTQMGQEVILRCVPISNHLYFYWYRQILGQKVEFLVSFYNNEISEKSEIFDDQFSVERPDGSNFTLKIRSTKLEDSAMYFCASSVGGDNSPLHFGNGTRLTVT.

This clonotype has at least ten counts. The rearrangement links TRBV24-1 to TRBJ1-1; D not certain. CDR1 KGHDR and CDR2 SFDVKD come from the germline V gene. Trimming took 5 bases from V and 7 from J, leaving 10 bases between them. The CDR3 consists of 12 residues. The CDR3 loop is CATSGRRGEAFF. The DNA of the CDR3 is TGTGCCACCAGTGGTAGAAGAGGTGAAGCTTTCTTT.

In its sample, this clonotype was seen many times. The CDR3 DNA is TGTGCCAGTAGCAGACGAACGGGGCCGAGCTCCTACAATGAGCAGTTCTTC. Translated, it gives CASSRRTGPSSYNEQFF. V and J are TRBV19 and TRBJ2-1, with D perhaps given as TRBD1 or TRBD2 (5 bases each). CDR1 and CDR2 from the germline V gene are LNHDA and SQIVND (reference sequence). The CDR3 has 17 residues. V lost 6 bases, J lost 0 bases, and 18 bases lay in between.

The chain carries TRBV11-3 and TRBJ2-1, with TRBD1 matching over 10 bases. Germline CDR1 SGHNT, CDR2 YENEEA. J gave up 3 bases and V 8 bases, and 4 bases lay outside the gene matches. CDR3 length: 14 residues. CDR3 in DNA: TGTGCCAGCCAGGGACAGGGGAACTACAATGAGCAGTTCTTC. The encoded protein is CASQGQGNYNEQFF.

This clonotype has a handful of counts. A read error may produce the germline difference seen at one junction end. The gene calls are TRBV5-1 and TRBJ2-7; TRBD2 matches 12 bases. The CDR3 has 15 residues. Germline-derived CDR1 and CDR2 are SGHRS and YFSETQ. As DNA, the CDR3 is TGCGCCAGCAGCTCGACTAGCGGGAGCTCCTACAAGCAGTACTTC. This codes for CASSSTSGSSYKQYF.

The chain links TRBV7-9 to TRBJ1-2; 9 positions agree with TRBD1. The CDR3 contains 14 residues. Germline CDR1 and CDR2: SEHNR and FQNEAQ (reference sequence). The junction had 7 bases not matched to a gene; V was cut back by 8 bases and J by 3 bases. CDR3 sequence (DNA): TGTGCCAGCGGCCAAACAGGGGGCTACTATGGCTACACCTTC. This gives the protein CASGQTGGYYGYTF. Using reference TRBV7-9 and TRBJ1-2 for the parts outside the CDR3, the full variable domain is DTGVSQNPRHKITKRGQNVTFRCDPISEHNRLYWYRQTLGQGPEFLTYFQNEAQLEKSRLLSDRFSAERPKGSFSTLEIQRTEQGDSAMYLCASGQTGGYYGYTFGSGTRLTVV.

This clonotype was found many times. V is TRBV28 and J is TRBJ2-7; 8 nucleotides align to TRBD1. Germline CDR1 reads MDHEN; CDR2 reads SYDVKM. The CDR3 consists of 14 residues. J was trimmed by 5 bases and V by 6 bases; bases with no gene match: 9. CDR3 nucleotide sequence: TGTGCCAGCAGGACAGGGGTAGGCCGAGACGAGCAGTACTTC. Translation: CASRTGVGRDEQYF.